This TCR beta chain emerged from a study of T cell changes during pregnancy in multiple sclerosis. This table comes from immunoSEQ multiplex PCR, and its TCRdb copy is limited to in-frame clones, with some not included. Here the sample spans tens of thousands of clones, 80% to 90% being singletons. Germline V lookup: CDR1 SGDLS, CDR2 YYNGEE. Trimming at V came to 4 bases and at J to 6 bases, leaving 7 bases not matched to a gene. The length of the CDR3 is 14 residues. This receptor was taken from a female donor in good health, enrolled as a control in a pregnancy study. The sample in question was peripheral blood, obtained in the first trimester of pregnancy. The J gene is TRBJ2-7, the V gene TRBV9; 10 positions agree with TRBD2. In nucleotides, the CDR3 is TGTGCCAGCAGCCCCCGGACTAGCGGAACCGAGCAGTACTTC. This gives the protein CASSPRTSGTEQYF. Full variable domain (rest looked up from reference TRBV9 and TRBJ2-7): DSGVTQTPKHLITATGQRVTLRCSPRSGDLSVYWYQQSLDQGLQFLIQYYNGEERAKGNILERFSAQQFPDLHSELNLSSLELGDSALYFCASSPRTSGTEQYFGPGTRLTVT.